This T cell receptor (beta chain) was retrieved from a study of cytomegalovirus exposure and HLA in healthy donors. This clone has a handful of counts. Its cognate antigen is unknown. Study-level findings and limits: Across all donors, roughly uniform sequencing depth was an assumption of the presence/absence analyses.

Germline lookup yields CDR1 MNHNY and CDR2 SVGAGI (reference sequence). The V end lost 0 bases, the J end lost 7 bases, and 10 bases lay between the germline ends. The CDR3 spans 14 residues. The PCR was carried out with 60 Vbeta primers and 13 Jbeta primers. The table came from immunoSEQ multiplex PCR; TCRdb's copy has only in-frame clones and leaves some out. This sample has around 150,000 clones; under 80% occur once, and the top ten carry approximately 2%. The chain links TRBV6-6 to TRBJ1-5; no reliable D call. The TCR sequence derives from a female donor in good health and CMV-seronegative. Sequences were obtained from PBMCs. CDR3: CASSYSVSGQPQHF. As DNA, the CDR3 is TGTGCCAGCAGTTACTCGGTATCGGGACAGCCCCAGCATTTT.